The present TCR beta chain was sequenced within a study of cytomegalovirus exposure and HLA in healthy donors. Per germline, CDR1 LNHDA and CDR2 SQIVND (reference sequence). The CDR3 has 14 amino acids. Deletions cut 3 bases from V and 8 bases from J, with 13 bases between. Vbeta (60) and Jbeta (13) primers were used in the PCR. The data were produced by immunoSEQ multiplex PCR, yet TCRdb's version contains in-frame clones alone and is incomplete. The sample includes over 150,000 clones, about 71% of them seen just once. Sequencing was carried out using PBMCs. The clonotype originates from a man in his forties or fifties in good health and CMV-seronegative. This chain connects TRBV19 to TRBJ2-2, with a weak D call TRBD1 (5 bases). The CDR3 is CASSIGALGGELFF. Here the CDR3 DNA reads TGTGCCAGTAGTATTGGGGCCCTTGGGGGGGAGCTGTTTTTT.